The T cell receptor (beta chain) under discussion was sequenced for a study of tissue T cells after allogeneic stem cell transplantation. General study points: This small cohort was clinically heterogeneous, and sampling depth was a limitation. Only a limited share of tissue TCRs appeared in blood or spleen.

This CDR3 region has 13 residues. J gave up 3 bases and V 4 bases, and 2 bases lay outside the gene matches. Germline-derived CDR1 and CDR2 are LGHNA and YNLKQL (reference sequence). Remarks on this clone: The antigen is unknown. Germline and genes: mouse. The read ends 1 residue early relative to the CDR3; the germline J gene fills the gap.

The protocol was immunoSEQ multiplex PCR, while the TCRdb copy is restricted to in-frame clones and leaves out a portion. The data contain 15,000 to 20,000 clones, roughly 72% of them singletons. Sample: spleen. The receptor comes from a female BALB/c mouse in good health. This strain has MHC haplotype H2-d. J is TRBJ1-1 and V is TRBV5; 7 nucleotides line up with TRBD1. The CDR3 region is CASSPRGDTEVFF. CDR3 DNA (partial): TGTGCCAGCAGCCCCAGGGGGGACACAGAAGTCTTC.